This TCR beta chain was observed in a study of blood T cell repertoires in COVID-19. Across the study: Collection of acute and convalescent COVID-19 samples took place in the United States, Italy and Spain. PBMCs, B-cell-depleted T cells, or T cells were the source of the cDNA or gDNA that made up the material.

Repertoires were generated with immunoSEQ multiplex PCR, while TCRdb's copy carries only in-frame clones and drops some. The sample holds roughly 40,000 clones, 90% seen once. V lost 4 bases, J lost 1 base, and 13 bases stayed unmatched. The V gene's germline CDR1 is SGHKS and CDR2 YYEKEE (reference sequence). There are 18 residues in the CDR3. The sample taken for sequencing was peripheral blood. The chain recombines TRBV5-5 with TRBJ2-3; TRBD2 matches 9 bases. This receptor was taken from a human donor in a cohort sampled during active COVID-19. CDR3 coding DNA: TGTGCCAGCAGCCACAGAATTACAGCGGGGGGAGGCACAGATACGCAGTATTTT. Protein sequence: CASSHRITAGGGTDTQYF.